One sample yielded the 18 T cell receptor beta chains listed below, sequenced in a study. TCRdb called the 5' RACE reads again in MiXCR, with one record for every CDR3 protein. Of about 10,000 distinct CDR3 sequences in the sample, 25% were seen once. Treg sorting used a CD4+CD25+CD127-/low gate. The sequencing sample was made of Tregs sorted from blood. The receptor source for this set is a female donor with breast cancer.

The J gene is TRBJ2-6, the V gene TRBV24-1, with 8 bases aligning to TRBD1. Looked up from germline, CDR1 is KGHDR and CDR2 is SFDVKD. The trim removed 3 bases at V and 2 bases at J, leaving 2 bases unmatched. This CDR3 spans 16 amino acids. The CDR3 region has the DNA TGTGCCACCAGTGATCCGACAGGGGCTGGGGCCAACGTCCTGACTTTC. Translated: CATSDPTGAGANVLTF.

CDR3 nucleotides: TGTGCCAGCAGCTTAGACGTAGCGGGACTCTCCTACGAGCAGTACTTC. Protein: CASSLDVAGLSYEQYF. This chain connects TRBV7-9 to TRBJ2-7, with 8 bases identical to TRBD2. Germline CDR1 SEHNR, CDR2 FQNEAQ (reference sequence). V was pared by 1 base and J by 0 bases, with 5 bases of the junction left unmatched. This CDR3 comprises 16 residues.

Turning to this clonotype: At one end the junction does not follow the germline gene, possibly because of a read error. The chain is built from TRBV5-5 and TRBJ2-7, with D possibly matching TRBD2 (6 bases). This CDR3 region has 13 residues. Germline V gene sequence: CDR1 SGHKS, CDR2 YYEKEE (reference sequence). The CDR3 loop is CASRKEGTYEQYF. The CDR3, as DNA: TGCGCCTCACGGAAGGAGGGAACCTACGAGCAGTACTTC.

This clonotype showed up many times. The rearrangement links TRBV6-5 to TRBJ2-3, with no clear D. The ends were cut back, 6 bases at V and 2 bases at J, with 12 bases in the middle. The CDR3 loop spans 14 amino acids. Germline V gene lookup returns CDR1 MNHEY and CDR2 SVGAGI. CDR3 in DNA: TGTGCCAGCAGCTCAGTTCGTTCCACAGATACGCAGTATTTT. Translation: CASSSVRSTDTQYF.

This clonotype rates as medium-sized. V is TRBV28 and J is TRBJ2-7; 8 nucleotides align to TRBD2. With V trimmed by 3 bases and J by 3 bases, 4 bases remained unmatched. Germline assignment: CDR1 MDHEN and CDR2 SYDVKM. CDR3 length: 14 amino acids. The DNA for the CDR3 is TGTGCCAGCAGTTTTGGACTAGCTGGCTACGAGCAGTACTTC. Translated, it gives CASSFGLAGYEQYF.

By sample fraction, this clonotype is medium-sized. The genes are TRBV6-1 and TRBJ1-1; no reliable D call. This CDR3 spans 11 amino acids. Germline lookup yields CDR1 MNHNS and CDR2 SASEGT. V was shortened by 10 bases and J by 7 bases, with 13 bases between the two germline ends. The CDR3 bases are TGTGCCACCCCGGTCCAGAGTGAAGCTTTCTTT. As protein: CATPVQSEAFF.

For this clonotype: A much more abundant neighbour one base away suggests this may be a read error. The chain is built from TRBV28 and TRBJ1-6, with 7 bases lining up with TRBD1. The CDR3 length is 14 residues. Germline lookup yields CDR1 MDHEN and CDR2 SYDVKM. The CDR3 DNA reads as TGTGCCAGCAGTTTCCGACAGGGTGTTTCACTCCTCCACTTT. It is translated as CASSFRQGVSLLHF.

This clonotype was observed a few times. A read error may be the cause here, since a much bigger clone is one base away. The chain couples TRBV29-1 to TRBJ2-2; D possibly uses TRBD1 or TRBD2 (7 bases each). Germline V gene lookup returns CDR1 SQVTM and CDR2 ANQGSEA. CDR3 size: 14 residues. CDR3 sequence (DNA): TGCAGCGTCCAGGGGGGGGGCAACACCGCGGAGCTGTTTTTT. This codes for CSVQGGGNTAELFF.

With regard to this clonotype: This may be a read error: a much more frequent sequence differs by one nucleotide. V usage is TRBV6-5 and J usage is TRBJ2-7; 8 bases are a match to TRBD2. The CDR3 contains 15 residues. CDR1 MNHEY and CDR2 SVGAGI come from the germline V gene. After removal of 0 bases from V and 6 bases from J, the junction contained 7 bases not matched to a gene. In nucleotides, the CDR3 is TGTGCCAGCAGTTACTCCATGCGGGAGGTCTGCGAGCAGTACTTC. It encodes CASSYSMREVCEQYF.

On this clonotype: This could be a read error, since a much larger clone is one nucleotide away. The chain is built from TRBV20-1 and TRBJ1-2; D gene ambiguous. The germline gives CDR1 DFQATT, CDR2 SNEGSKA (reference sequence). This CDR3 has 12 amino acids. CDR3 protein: CSAKEAAYGYIF. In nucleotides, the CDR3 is TGCAGTGCTAAGGAGGCAGCCTATGGCTACATCTTC.

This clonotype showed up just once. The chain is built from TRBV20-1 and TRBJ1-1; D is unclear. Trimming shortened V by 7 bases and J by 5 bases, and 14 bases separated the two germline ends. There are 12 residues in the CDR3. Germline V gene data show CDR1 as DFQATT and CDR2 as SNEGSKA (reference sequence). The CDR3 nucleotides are TGCAGTGGCCGAGAATGGGTAACTGAAGCTTTCTTT. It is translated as CSGREWVTEAFF.

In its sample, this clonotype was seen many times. The CDR3 loop is CASSQGVLRYEQYF. The CDR3 nucleotides read TGTGCCAGCAGCCAGGGGGTTCTTAGGTACGAGCAGTACTTC. This chain connects TRBV12-3 or TRBV12-4 to TRBJ2-7, with 7 bases matching TRBD1. The CDR3 covers 14 residues. Trimming removed 6 bases from V and 4 bases from J; junction bases left unmatched: 9.

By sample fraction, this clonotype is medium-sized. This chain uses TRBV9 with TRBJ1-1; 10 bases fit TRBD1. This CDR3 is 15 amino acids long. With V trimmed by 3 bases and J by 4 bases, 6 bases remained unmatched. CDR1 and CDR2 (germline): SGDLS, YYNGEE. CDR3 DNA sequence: TGTGCCAGCAGCGCTGCAGGGACAGGGGTCACTGAAGCTTTCTTT. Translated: CASSAAGTGVTEAFF.

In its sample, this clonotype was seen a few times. The CDR3 here is CASSLRTDYGYTF. The DNA for the CDR3 is TGCGCCAGCAGCCTACGGACAGACTATGGCTACACCTTC. The chain combines TRBV5-1 with TRBJ1-2; maybe TRBD1 (6 bases). CDR1 and CDR2 (germline): SGHRS, YFSETQ. Between the trimmed V and J ends, which lost 4 bases and 3 bases, there was a span of 10 bases. The length of the CDR3 is 13 residues.

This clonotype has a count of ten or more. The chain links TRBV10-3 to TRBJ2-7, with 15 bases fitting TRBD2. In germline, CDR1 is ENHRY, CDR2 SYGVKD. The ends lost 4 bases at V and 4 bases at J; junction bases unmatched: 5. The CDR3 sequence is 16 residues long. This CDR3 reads CAISGGLAGGGYEQYF. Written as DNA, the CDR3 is TGTGCCATCAGTGGGGGACTAGCGGGAGGCGGGTACGAGCAGTACTTC.

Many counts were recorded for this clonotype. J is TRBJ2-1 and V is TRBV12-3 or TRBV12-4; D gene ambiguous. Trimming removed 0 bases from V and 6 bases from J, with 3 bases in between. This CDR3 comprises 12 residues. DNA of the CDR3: TGTGCCAGCAGTTTAGCCGGCAATGAGCAGTTCTTC. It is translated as CASSLAGNEQFF.

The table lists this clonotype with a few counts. CDR3 protein: CASTGGRTEAFF. The CDR3 nucleotides are TGTGCCAGCACCGGAGGGCGGACTGAAGCTTTCTTT. The chain links TRBV6-2 or TRBV6-3 to TRBJ1-1, with no clear D. The CDR3 loop spans 12 amino acids. Trimming stripped 7 bases from V and 5 bases from J, with 11 bases between. Germline V lookup: CDR1 MNHEY, CDR2 SVGEGT.

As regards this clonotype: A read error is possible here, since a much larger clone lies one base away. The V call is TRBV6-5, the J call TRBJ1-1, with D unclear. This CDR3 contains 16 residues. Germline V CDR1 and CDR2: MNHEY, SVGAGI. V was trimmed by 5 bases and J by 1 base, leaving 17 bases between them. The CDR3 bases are TGTGCCAGCAGTAAGGGTCGAGGAACTCGGAACACTGAAGCTTTCTTT. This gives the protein CASSKGRGTRNTEAFF.